The clone carrying this T cell receptor beta chain was seen a few times. The antigen is not known. TCRdb re-called the 5' RACE reads through MiXCR, storing one row per CDR3 protein. The table has approximately 550,000 distinct CDR3 sequences, about an eighth seen once. This CDR3 comprises 14 residues. Germline assignment: CDR1 LNHNV and CDR2 YYDKDF (reference sequence). V was clipped by 1 base and J by 2 bases, with 7 bases between them. This sample was included in a study of CD8 T cells in ankylosing spondylitis. Study-wide findings and caveats: Previously reported in reactive arthritis synovial fluid and blood were some of the motif variants. It was reported that disease-linked clones were significantly enriched in matched ankylosing spondylitis synovial fluid. What seemed typical of ankylosing spondylitis blood was a TCR beta motif built from 8 or 9 highly homologous variants.

The source is a male donor with ankylosing spondylitis. This chain connects TRBV15 to TRBJ2-3, with D tentatively TRBD2 (6 bases). Sequencing used blood, either unsorted or a sorted T cell fraction (not recorded which). DNA for the CDR3: TGTGCCACCAGCAGAGGGGGGGTCACAGATACGCAGTATTTT. Its protein is CATSRGGVTDTQYF.